These T cell receptor beta chains were read from a single sample in a study of blood T cells in healthy people across ages. TCRdb re-derived calls from the 5' RACE reads in MiXCR, one entry per CDR3 protein. The repertoire consists of 660,000 or so distinct CDR3 sequences, with about 54% occurring once and the leading ten covering more than 35%. Sample: blood. The origin of the receptors is a man in his 60s in good health. Each CDR3 is given with its conserved first and last residue. D genes are given only for firm matches. Size tells how often a clone was seen (once, few, many) or the class of an expanded clone, and some rows leave it out.

j_call v_call clone_size d_call cdr3_nt cdr3_aa
TRBJ2-4 TRBV4-1 few - TGCGCCAGCAGCCAAGATGGGCAGGCTTTTCAGTACTTC CASSQDGQAFQYF
TRBJ2-5 TRBV7-9 - - TGTGCCAGCAGCTATGCCACAGGTGCTAGAGGCTTTGCGACCCAGTACTTC CASSYATGARGFATQYF
TRBJ2-6 TRBV18 - - TGTGCCGGCTCACTTCGTCGGGCTACTGGGGCCAACGTCCTGACTTTC CAGSLRRATGANVLTF
TRBJ2-1 TRBV20-1 few TRBD1 TGCAGTGCTCGACAGGGGTGGTACAATGAGCAGTTCTTC CSARQGWYNEQFF
TRBJ1-2 TRBV7-2 - - TGTGCCAGCAGCTTATACGCGACGGCCTATGGCTACACCTTC CASSLYATAYGYTF
TRBJ2-7 TRBV9 - - TGTGCCAGCAGCGGCGACCCGGACCACGAGCAGTACTTC CASSGDPDHEQYF
TRBJ2-7 TRBV2 - TRBD2 TGTGCCAGCACCCCGACGAGGACTAGCGGTGAGCAGTACTTC CASTPTRTSGEQYF
TRBJ2-5 TRBV11-3 once - TGTGCCAGCAGCTCCACACAGGGGACCCAGTACTTC CASSSTQGTQYF
TRBJ2-1 TRBV7-2 - TRBD2 TGTGCCAGCAGCTTAGTTCCTAGCGGGGTAAACAATGAGCAGTTCTTC CASSLVPSGVNNEQFF
TRBJ2-3 TRBV7-9 - - TGTGCCAGCAGCTTACCAGGAGCAGATACGCAGTATTTT CASSLPGADTQYF
TRBJ2-7 TRBV20-1 - TRBD1 TGCAGTGCTAGAGATCTTGACAGGGTCTCCCGCGAGCAGTACTTC CSARDLDRVSREQYF
TRBJ2-5 TRBV6-6 once TRBD1 TGTGCCAGCAGTTACCCGGGACAGGGACAAGAGACCCAGTACTTC CASSYPGQGQETQYF
TRBJ1-1 TRBV29-1 - - TGCAGCGTTGACCCGGGGCGCATTGAAGCTTTCTTT CSVDPGRIEAFF
TRBJ1-1 TRBV10-3 - - TGTGCCATCAGATCCGACAGAGTGAACACTGAAGCTTTCTTT CAIRSDRVNTEAFF
TRBJ1-3 TRBV29-1 few - TGCAGCGTTGAAGTAATTGTGGGGTCAGGAGCTGGAAACACCATATATTTT CSVEVIVGSGAGNTIYF
TRBJ2-1 TRBV12-3/TRBV12-4 - - TGTGCCAGCAGTGTTACTGGCGACAATGAGCAGTTCTTC CASSVTGDNEQFF
TRBJ2-5 TRBV3-1 - - TGTGCCAGCAGCCAAGACCGCAGGGGAGAGACCCAGTACTTC CASSQDRRGETQYF
TRBJ2-7 TRBV20-1 - TRBD2 TGCAGTGCTCCATCCTTGACTAGCGGGGTTAGCTACGAGCAGTACTTC CSAPSLTSGVSYEQYF
TRBJ2-7 TRBV7-2 - - TGTGCCAGCAGCCCTAATAGAAAGGACGAGCAGTACTTC CASSPNRKDEQYF
TRBJ2-1 TRBV7-9 - TRBD2 TGTGCCAGCAGCTTCTGGTCACTAGCGGGGGTAGAGCAGTTCTTC CASSFWSLAGVEQFF
TRBJ2-7 TRBV6-5 - TRBD1 TGTGCCAGCAGTTACTCGATTGTTGGCAGGGGGTACGAGCAGTACTTC CASSYSIVGRGYEQYF
TRBJ2-3 TRBV7-8 - - TGTGCCAGCGGGGGCATCACAGATACGCAGTATTTT CASGGITDTQYF